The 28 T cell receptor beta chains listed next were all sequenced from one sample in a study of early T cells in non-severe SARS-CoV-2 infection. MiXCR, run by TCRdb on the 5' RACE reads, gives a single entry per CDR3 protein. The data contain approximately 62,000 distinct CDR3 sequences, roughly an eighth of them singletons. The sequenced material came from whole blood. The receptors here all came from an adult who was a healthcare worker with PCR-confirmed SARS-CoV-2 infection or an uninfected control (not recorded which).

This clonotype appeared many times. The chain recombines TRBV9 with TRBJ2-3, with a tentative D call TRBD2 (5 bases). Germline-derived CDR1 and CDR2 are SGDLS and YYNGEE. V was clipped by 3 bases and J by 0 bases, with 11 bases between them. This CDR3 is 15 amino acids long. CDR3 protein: CASSEGAVSTDTQYF. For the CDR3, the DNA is TGTGCCAGCAGCGAGGGAGCGGTTAGCACAGATACGCAGTATTTT.

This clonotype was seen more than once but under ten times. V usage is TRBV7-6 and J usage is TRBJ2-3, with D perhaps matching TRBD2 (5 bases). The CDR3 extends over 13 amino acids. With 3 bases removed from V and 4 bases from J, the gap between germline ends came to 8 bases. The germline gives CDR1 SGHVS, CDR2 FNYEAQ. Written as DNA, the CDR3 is TGTGCCAGCAGCTTGAGACTATCAGATACGCAGTATTTT. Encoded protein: CASSLRLSDTQYF.

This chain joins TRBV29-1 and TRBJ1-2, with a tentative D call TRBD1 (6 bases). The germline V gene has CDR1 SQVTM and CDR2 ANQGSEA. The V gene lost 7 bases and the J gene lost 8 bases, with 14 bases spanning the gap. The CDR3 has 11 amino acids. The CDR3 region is CSAGGGWGYTF. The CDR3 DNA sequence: TGCAGCGCTGGGGGCGGTTGGGGCTACACCTTC.

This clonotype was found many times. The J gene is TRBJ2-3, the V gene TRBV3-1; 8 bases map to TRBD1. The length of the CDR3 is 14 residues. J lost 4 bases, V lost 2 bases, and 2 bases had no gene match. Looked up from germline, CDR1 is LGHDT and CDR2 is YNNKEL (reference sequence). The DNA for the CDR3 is TGTGCCAGCAGCCAACAGGGGGCCGCAGATACGCAGTATTTT. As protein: CASSQQGAADTQYF.

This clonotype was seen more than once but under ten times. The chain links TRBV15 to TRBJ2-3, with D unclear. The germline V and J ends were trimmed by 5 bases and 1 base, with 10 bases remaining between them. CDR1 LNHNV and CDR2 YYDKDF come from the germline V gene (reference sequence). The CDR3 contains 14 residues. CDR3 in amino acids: CATSLRSGTDTQYF. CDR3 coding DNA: TGTGCCACCAGCTTACGGAGTGGCACAGATACGCAGTATTTT.

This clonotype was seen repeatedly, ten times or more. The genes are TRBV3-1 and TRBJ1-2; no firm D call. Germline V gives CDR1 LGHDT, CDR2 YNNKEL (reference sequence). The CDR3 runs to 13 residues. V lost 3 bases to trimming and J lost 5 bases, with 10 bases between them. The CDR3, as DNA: TGTGCCAGCAGCCAGGTAGTTTGGTATGGCTACACCTTC. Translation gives CASSQVVWYGYTF. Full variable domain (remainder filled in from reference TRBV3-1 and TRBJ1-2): DTAVSQTPKYLVTQMGNDKSIKCEQNLGHDTMYWYKQDSKKFLKIMFSYNNKELIINETVPNRFSPKSPDKAHLNLHINSLELGDSAVYFCASSQVVWYGYTFGSGTRLTVV.

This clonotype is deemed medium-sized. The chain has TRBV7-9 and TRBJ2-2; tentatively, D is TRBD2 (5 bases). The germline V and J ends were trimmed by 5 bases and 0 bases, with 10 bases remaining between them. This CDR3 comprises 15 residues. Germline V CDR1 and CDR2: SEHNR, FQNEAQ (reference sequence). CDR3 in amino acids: CASSPGLTNTGELFF. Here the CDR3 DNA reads TGTGCCAGCAGCCCCGGACTGACGAACACCGGGGAGCTGTTTTTT.

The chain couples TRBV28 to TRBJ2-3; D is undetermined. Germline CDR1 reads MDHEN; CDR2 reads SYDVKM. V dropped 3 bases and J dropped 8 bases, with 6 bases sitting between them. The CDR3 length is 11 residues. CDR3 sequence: CASSLGFTQYF. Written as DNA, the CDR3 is TGTGCCAGCAGTTTGGGGTTTACGCAGTATTTT.

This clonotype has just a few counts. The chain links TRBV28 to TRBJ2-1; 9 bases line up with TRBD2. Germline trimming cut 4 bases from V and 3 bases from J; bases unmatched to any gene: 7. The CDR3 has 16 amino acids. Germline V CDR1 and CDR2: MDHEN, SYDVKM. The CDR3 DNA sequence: TGTGCCAGCAGTTCTAGTAGCGGGAGCGGCTACAATGAGCAGTTCTTC. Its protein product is CASSSSSGSGYNEQFF.

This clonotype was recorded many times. CDR3 protein: CATPTSGRSGEQFF. CDR3 nucleotide sequence: TGTGCCACCCCGACTAGCGGGAGATCGGGTGAGCAGTTCTTC. This sequence joins TRBV7-9 and TRBJ2-1; 12 bases fit TRBD2. The CDR3 loop spans 14 amino acids. Germline CDR1 is SEHNR and CDR2 is FQNEAQ (reference sequence). With V trimmed by 10 bases and J by 9 bases, 10 bases remained unmatched.

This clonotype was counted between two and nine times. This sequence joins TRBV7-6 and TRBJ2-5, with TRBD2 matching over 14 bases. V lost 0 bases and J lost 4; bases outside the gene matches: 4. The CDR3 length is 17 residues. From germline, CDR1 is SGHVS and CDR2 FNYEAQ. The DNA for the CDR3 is TGTGCCAGCAGCTTAGCAGGACTAGCGGGAGGCCGAGAGACCCAGTACTTC. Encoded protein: CASSLAGLAGGRETQYF.

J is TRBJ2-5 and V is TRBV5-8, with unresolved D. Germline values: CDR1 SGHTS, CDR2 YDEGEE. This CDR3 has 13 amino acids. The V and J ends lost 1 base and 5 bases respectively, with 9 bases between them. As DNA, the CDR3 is TGTGCCAGCAGCTTGAGGGTAAAGGAGACCCAGTACTTC. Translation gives CASSLRVKETQYF. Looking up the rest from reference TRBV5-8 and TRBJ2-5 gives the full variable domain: EAGVTQSPTHLIKTRGQQATLRCSPISGHTSVYWYQQALGLGLQFLLWYDEGEERNRGNFPPRFSGRQFPNYSSELNVNALELEDSALYLCASSLRVKETQYFGPGTRLLVL.

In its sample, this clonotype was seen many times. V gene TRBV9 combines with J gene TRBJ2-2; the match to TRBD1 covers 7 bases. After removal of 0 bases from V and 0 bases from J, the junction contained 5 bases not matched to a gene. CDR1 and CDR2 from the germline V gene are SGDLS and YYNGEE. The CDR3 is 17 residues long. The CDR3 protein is CASSVVPGQTNTGELFF. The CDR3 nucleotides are TGTGCCAGCAGCGTAGTTCCGGGACAGACGAACACCGGGGAGCTGTTTTTT.

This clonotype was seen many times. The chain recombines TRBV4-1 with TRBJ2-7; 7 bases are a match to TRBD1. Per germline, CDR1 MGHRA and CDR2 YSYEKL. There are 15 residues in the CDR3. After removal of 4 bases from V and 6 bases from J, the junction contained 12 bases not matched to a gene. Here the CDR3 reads CASSRELDRMSEQYF. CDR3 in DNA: TGCGCCAGCAGCCGGGAACTGGACAGGATGAGCGAGCAGTACTTC.

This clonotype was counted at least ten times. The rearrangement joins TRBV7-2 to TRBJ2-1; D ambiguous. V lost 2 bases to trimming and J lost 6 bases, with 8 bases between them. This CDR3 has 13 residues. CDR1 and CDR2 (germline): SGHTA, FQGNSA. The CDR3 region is CASSLNSGNEQFF. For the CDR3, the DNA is TGTGCCAGCAGCTTAAATTCTGGCAATGAGCAGTTCTTC.

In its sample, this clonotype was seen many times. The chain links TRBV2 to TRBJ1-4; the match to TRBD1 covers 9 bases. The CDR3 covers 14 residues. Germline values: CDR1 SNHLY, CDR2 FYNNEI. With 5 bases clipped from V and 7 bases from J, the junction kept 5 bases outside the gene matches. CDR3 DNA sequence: TGTGCCAGCAGTCTGGGACAGGGCGGTGAAAAACTGTTTTTT. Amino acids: CASSLGQGGEKLFF.

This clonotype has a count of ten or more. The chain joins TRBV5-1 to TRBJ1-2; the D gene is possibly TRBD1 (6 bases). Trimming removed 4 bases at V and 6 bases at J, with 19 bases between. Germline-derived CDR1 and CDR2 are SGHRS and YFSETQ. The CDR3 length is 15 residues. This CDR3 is CASSTGQTLSDGYTF. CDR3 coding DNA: TGCGCCAGCAGCACAGGACAGACTCTTTCTGATGGCTACACCTTC.

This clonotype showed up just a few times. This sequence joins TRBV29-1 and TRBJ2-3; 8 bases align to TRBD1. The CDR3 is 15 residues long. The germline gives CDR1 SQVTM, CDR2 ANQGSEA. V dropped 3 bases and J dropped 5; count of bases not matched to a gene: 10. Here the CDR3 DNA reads TGCAGCGTTGATATTGGGCAGGGGGCTGGAGATACGCAGTATTTT. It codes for CSVDIGQGAGDTQYF.

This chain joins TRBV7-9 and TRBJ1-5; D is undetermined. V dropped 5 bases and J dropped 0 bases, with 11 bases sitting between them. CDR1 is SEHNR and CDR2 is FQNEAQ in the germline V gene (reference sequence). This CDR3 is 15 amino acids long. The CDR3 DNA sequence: TGTGCCAGCAGCCTAGGGCAGAATAGCAATCAGCCCCAGCATTTT. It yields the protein CASSLGQNSNQPQHF.

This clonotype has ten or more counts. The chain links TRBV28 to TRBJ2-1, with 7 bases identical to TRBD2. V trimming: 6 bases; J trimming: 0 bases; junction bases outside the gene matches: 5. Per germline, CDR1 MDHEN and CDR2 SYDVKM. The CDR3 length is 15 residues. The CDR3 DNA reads TGTGCCAGCAGCGGAGCGGGGTACTCCTACAATGAGCAGTTCTTC. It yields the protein CASSGAGYSYNEQFF.

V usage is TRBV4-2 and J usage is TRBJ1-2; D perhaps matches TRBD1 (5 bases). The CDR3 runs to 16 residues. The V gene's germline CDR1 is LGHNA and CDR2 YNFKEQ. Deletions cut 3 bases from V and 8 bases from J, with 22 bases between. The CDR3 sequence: CASSHPTRGGEEGYTF. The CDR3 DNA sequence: TGTGCCAGCAGCCACCCCACTAGGGGCGGGGAAGAAGGCTACACCTTC.

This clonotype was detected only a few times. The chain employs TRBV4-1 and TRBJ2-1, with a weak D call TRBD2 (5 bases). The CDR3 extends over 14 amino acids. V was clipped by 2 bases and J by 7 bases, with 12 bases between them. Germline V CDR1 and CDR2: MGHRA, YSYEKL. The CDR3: CASSQHAEGNEQFF. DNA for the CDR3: TGCGCCAGCAGCCAACATGCAGAGGGAAATGAGCAGTTCTTC.

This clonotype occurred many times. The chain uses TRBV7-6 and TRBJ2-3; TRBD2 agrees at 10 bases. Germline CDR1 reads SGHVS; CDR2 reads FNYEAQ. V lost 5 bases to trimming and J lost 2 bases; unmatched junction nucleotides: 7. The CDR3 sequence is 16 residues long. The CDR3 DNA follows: TGTGCCAGCAGCAAAAGAAGCGGGAGGGCCACAGATACGCAGTATTTT. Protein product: CASSKRSGRATDTQYF. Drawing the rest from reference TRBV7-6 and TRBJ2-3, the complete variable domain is GAGVSQSPRYKVTKRGQDVALRCDPISGHVSLYWYRQALGQGPEFLTYFNYEAQQDKSGLPNDRFSAERPEGSISTLTIQRTEQRDSAMYRCASSKRSGRATDTQYFGPGTRLTVL.

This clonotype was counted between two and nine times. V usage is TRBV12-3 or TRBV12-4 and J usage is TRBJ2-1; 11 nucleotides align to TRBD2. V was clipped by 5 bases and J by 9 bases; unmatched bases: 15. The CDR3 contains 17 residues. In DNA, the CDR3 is TGTGCCAGCAGTCCCACACCAGCACTAGCGGGAGCCGGTGAGCAGTTCTTC. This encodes CASSPTPALAGAGEQFF.

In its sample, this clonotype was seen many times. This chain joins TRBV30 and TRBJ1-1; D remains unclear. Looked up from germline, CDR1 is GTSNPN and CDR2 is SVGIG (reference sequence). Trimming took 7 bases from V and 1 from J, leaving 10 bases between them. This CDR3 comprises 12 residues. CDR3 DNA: TGTGCCTTGGGTAGTACGAACACTGAAGCTTTCTTT. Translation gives CALGSTNTEAFF.

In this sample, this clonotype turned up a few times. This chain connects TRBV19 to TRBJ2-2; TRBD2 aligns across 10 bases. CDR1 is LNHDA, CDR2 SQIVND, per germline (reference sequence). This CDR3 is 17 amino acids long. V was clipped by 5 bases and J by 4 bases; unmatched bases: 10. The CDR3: CASSATGTSDLTGELFF. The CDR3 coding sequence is TGTGCCAGTAGTGCCACCGGGACTAGCGACCTCACCGGGGAGCTGTTTTTT.

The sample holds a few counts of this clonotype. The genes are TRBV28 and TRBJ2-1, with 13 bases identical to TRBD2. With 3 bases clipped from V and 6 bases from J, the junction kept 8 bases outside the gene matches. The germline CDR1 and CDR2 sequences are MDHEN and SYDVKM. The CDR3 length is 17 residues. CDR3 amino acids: CASSFTVLAGGGNEQFF. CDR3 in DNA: TGTGCCAGCAGTTTTACCGTACTAGCGGGAGGGGGCAATGAGCAGTTCTTC. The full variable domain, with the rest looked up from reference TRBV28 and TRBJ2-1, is DVKVTQSSRYLVKRTGEKVFLECVQDMDHENMFWYRQDPGLGLRLIYFSYDVKMKEKGDIPEGYSVSREKKERFSLILESASTNQTSMYLCASSFTVLAGGGNEQFFGPGTRLTVL.

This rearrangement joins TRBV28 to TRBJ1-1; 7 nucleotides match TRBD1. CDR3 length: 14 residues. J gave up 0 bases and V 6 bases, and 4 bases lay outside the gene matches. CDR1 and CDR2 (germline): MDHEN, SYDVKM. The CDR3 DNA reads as TGTGCCAGCAGATCGGACAGGATGAACACTGAAGCTTTCTTT. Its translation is CASRSDRMNTEAFF.